This TCR beta chain was identified during a study of siplizumab effects on memory and regulatory T cells (dated by TCRdb to between 2018 and 2020). For the wider study: The study looked at the effect of siplizumab, an anti-CD2 antibody, on alloreactive T-cell subsets in allogeneic mixed lymphocyte reactions made from human PBMCs. Here is what the overall study found, with its caveats: Whether proliferating Tregs from siplizumab cultures actually had suppressive function was not functionally confirmed. Of the alloreactive CD4+ clones that could be mapped, the Treg-derived share averaged about 63% with siplizumab compared with around 27% in control reactions. Siplizumab significantly reduced the cumulative frequency of alloreactive sequences traceable to unstimulated CD4+ memory T cells. About 75-96% of proliferating CD4+ or CD8+ clones could not be given a naive or memory phenotype. Sequences below about 10^-5 frequency were poorly captured, so only a minor fraction of alloreactive clones could be mapped to unstimulated subsets. Unstimulated naive T cells appeared to be more diverse than memory T cells, and naive cells seemed to make a substantial contribution to the alloresponse.

To prepare the library, the immunoSEQ multiplex PCR assay was applied. Roughly 10^5 TCR templates per sample were assayed on the deep sequencing platform. Genomic DNA extracted from sorted T cells was used for TCRbeta CDR3 sequencing. The original pipeline was this. The R programming language was used for the clonal analysis of the TCRbeta CDR3 data. Alloreactive CD4+ and CD8+ clones were defined by comparing unstimulated samples with post-reaction CFSE-low samples. Regulatory or non-regulatory origin was assigned to alloreactive CD4+ clones by matching of sequences to sorted unstimulated Treg and non-Treg repertoires. What TCRdb holds here is the immuneACCESS table cut down to in-frame rearrangements. Part of the clones is not present; checked against another copy, under half of the missing clones reflect an unresolved V gene, and the others are unexplained. The V and J calls and clone size were taken over from that table, and D and trimming were inferred from the DNA. Counted in this sample were some 120,000 clones; roughly 95% of them appeared once. Around 0.15% of the sample rests with the top ten.

Compared with germline, V lacks 0 bases and J lacks 4 bases; bases without a gene match: 3. The cysteine opens and the phenylalanine closes a CDR3 of 14 amino acids. Only the CDR3 region is kept as DNA, spanning 42 bases read in frame from base 1. CDR1 SGDLS and CDR2 YYNGEE were looked up in the germline V gene. Sorted unstimulated T cells and proliferating T cells recovered from mixed lymphocyte reactions were subjected to TCRbeta CDR3 sequencing. Fresh whole blood from approximately 11 HLA-typed healthy donors served as the source for isolating PBMCs. To map where alloreactive clones came from, CD4+ non-regulatory T cells in the unstimulated state were FACS-sorted. Worth noting for this clone: It lacks a known antigen. The input lacks base qualities; no much larger clone sits a single base away.

Sequencing was done on a sample of non-Treg CD4+ T cells sorted from blood. Taken with the paper, the label for cell subset or site translates to: FACS-sorted unstimulated CD4+ non-regulatory T cells. The sequence derives from a human donor in good health. This chain is built from TRBV9 and TRBJ2-5; TRBD2 fits 7 bases in the junction. The CDR3 is CASSVVREGETQYF. Here is the DNA: TGTGCCAGCAGCGTAGTGAGGGAGGGAGAGACCCAGTACTTC.